This T cell receptor beta chain was profiled in a study of T cell responses to AZD1222 COVID-19 vaccine. General observations from the study: When two AZD1222 doses had been given, Spike-specific TCR breadth and depth rose. Clonal diversity was possibly underestimated; the donors were predominantly white British and more often female.

Germline loops: CDR1 SNHLY, CDR2 FYNNEI. This CDR3 spans 11 amino acids. The V end lost 7 bases, the J end lost 6 bases, and 8 bases lay between the germline ends. Sequencing used immunoSEQ multiplex PCR; TCRdb keeps in-frame clones, though not all of them. The sample lists approximately 70,000 clones, 80% occurring once. In regard to this clone: The antigen remains undetermined.

The V and J genes are TRBV2 and TRBJ2-3; D remains ambiguous. The TCR comes from an adult who received the AZD1222 COVID-19 vaccine. The starting material was peripheral blood, obtained 28 days after the second AZD1222 dose. Written as DNA, the CDR3 is TGTGCCAGCATGGGGTGGGATACGCAGTATTTT. Encoded protein: CASMGWDTQYF.